The 22 T cell receptor beta chains reported below all come from one sample, sequenced in a study of regulatory T cells in long-lasting Graves disease. Indicated time point: newly diagnosed GD, antithyroid drugs for less than 3 months. After RNA was extracted from PBMCs, the TCR library was made from it. CDR3 regions were amplified by Arm-PCR using iRepertoire HTBI primers to build TCR beta libraries. In TCRdb, the multiplex PCR reads were re-called with MiXCR into one record per CDR3 protein. This table has 500,000 or so distinct CDR3 sequences, 11% to 15% appearing once. These data also featured in a second study, about T cells in Graves' hyperthyroidism and ophthalmopathy.

Here the sequenced sample was peripheral blood mononuclear cells (PBMCs), taken at new diagnosis, from a patient treated with antithyroid drugs. Receptor source: a woman aged 50 to 60 with Graves disease.

Only a few counts were recorded for this clonotype. This chain uses TRBV29-1 with TRBJ2-6, with D uncertain. Germline V gene sequence: CDR1 SQVTM, CDR2 ANQGSEA. The CDR3 loop spans 14 amino acids. The ends were cut back, 1 base at V and 0 bases at J, with 4 bases in the middle. CDR3 DNA: TGCAGCGTTGAAGTCGACTCTGGGGCCAACGTCCTGACTTTC. The encoded protein is CSVEVDSGANVLTF.

The V call is TRBV4-1, the J call TRBJ1-2; D uncertain. The CDR3 has 15 residues. The germline V gene has CDR1 MGHRA and CDR2 YSYEKL. The V end was cut by 0 bases, the J end by 5 bases, with 13 bases between. CDR3 sequence: CASSQDSETQYGYTF. The CDR3 region has the DNA TGCGCCAGCAGCCAAGATTCAGAGACCCAATATGGCTACACCTTC.

This clonotype has a handful of counts. The chain employs TRBV5-1 and TRBJ1-1; 8 nucleotides agree with TRBD1. CDR3 size: 14 residues. CDR1 is SGHRS and CDR2 is YFSETQ in the germline V gene. The V gene end was trimmed by 4 bases and the J gene end by 1 base; junction bases not matched to a gene: 3. The CDR3 here is CASSKGQENTEAFF. The DNA for the CDR3 is TGCGCCAGCAGCAAGGGACAGGAGAACACTGAAGCTTTCTTT.

The chain joins TRBV28 to TRBJ2-1; no firm D call. Trimming left V 6 bases short and J 5 bases short, with 14 bases between. Germline loops: CDR1 MDHEN, CDR2 SYDVKM. This CDR3 region has 14 residues. The CDR3 protein is CASRVKAADNEQFF. For the CDR3, the DNA is TGTGCCAGCAGAGTCAAGGCCGCGGACAATGAGCAGTTCTTC.

This clonotype showed up just a few times. This sequence joins TRBV19 and TRBJ2-3, with TRBD2 matching over 10 bases. With V trimmed by 6 bases and J by 0 bases, 9 bases remained unmatched. This CDR3 region has 17 residues. Germline V lookup: CDR1 LNHDA, CDR2 SQIVND (reference sequence). This CDR3 is CASSPALTSGSTDTQYF. CDR3 nucleotide sequence: TGTGCCAGTAGCCCCGCCTTGACTAGCGGGAGCACAGATACGCAGTATTTT.

There are many counts of this clonotype. The chain joins TRBV7-3 to TRBJ2-1; D call uncertain. Trimming cost V 2 bases and J 2 bases, with 10 bases left between them. CDR1 SGHTA and CDR2 FQGTGA come from the germline V gene. The CDR3 runs 15 residues. This CDR3 is CASSLYRKAYNEQFF. As DNA, the CDR3 is TGTGCCAGCAGCTTATACCGGAAGGCCTACAATGAGCAGTTCTTC.

In this sample, this clonotype turned up a few times. The gene calls are TRBV19 and TRBJ2-7; 10 nucleotides line up with TRBD1. V lost 5 bases to trimming and J lost 1 base; unmatched junction nucleotides: 8. Per germline, CDR1 LNHDA and CDR2 SQIVND (reference sequence). CDR3 length equals 16 residues. CDR3 amino acids: CASSQKPGQGSYEQYF. CDR3 bases: TGTGCCAGTAGTCAAAAACCGGGACAGGGGTCCTACGAGCAGTACTTC.

The chain carries TRBV30 and TRBJ1-2, with TRBD1 identical over 7 bases. V was clipped by 0 bases and J by 4 bases; unmatched bases: 2. The germline V gene has CDR1 GTSNPN and CDR2 SVGIG (reference sequence). This CDR3 region has 13 residues. The CDR3 spells CAWSVGTAYGYTF. The CDR3 DNA reads as TGTGCCTGGAGTGTTGGGACAGCCTATGGCTACACCTTC.

This clonotype was recorded a few times. The chain carries TRBV29-1 and TRBJ2-3; D is undetermined. The V end was cut by 2 bases, the J end by 0 bases, with 12 bases between. In germline, CDR1 is SQVTM, CDR2 ANQGSEA. The CDR3 is 15 residues long. Here the CDR3 reads CSVELADLSTDTQYF. The CDR3, as DNA: TGCAGCGTTGAACTCGCGGACCTTAGCACAGATACGCAGTATTTT.

This clonotype came up once. V is TRBV30 and J is TRBJ2-7; D gene unclear. CDR1 is GTSNPN, CDR2 SVGIG, per germline (reference sequence). V dropped 0 bases and J dropped 2 bases, with 8 bases sitting between them. This CDR3 comprises 13 residues. The CDR3 DNA sequence: TGTGCCTGGAGTGTTCTGGTGGCCTACGAGCAGTACTTC. Protein product: CAWSVLVAYEQYF.

V gene TRBV5-1 combines with J gene TRBJ1-2, with a weak D call TRBD1 (5 bases). The CDR3 is 15 residues long. The V gene lost 4 bases and the J gene lost 4 bases, with 17 bases spanning the gap. Germline V gene data show CDR1 as SGHRS and CDR2 as YFSETQ. The CDR3 protein is CASSGGTEIFYGYTF. Here the CDR3 DNA reads TGCGCCAGCAGCGGCGGGACGGAGATCTTCTATGGCTACACCTTC.

This clonotype was seen ten or more times. V gene TRBV29-1 combines with J gene TRBJ2-7; possible D gene TRBD2, 5 bases. Trimming stripped 6 bases from V and 3 bases from J, with 15 bases between. CDR1 is SQVTM and CDR2 is ANQGSEA in the germline V gene. This CDR3 contains 13 residues. CDR3 sequence reads: CSVQDYRHYEQYF. The CDR3 coding sequence is TGCAGCGTGCAAGACTACCGACACTACGAGCAGTACTTC.

This clonotype was recorded many times. The chain carries TRBV2 and TRBJ2-7; D ambiguous. The CDR3 contains 13 residues. Germline CDR1 SNHLY, CDR2 FYNNEI. Trimming took off 4 bases at V and 2 bases at J, with 9 bases between the two ends. Written as DNA, the CDR3 is TGTGCCAGCAGTGCTATCGGGCCCTACGAGCAGTACTTC. Encoded protein: CASSAIGPYEQYF.

This clonotype has a count of ten or more. CDR3 in amino acids: CSADRLDPQADEYNEQFF. The CDR3 bases are TGCAGTGCTGACAGACTAGACCCGCAAGCGGACGAGTACAATGAGCAGTTCTTC. The chain recombines TRBV20-1 with TRBJ2-1, with a tentative D call TRBD2 (6 bases). CDR1 and CDR2 (germline): DFQATT, SNEGSKA (reference sequence). V lost 5 bases and J 4 bases, leaving 27 bases between the germline ends. CDR3 size: 18 residues.

This clonotype was seen more than once but under ten times. The chain joins TRBV27 to TRBJ2-5; D gene unclear. The CDR3 runs 15 residues. Germline CDR1 is MNHEY and CDR2 is SMNVEV (reference sequence). The V and J ends lost 0 bases and 5 bases respectively, with 13 bases between them. CDR3 in amino acids: CASSLSDARSETQYF. CDR3 bases: TGTGCCAGCAGTTTATCGGATGCCCGATCCGAGACCCAGTACTTC.

The chain is built from TRBV20-1 and TRBJ2-1; 9 bases fit TRBD2. V dropped 6 bases and J dropped 6; count of bases not matched to a gene: 15. This CDR3 has 16 residues. Germline V gene data show CDR1 as DFQATT and CDR2 as SNEGSKA (reference sequence). The CDR3 protein is CSAGFLAGEFGNEQFF. The CDR3 DNA follows: TGCAGTGCGGGGTTCTTAGCGGGAGAATTCGGCAATGAGCAGTTCTTC.

This clonotype was observed many times. J is TRBJ2-5 and V is TRBV5-4, with D possibly matching TRBD1 (6 bases). Trimming removed 4 bases at V and 5 bases at J, with 15 bases between. The CDR3 runs 14 residues. CDR1 SGHNT and CDR2 YYREEE come from the germline V gene (reference sequence). CDR3 DNA sequence: TGTGCCAGCAGCGACTTCGGACAGTCGGAGACCCAGTACTTC. Protein: CASSDFGQSETQYF.

This clonotype has a count of ten or more. The chain joins TRBV11-2 to TRBJ1-1; D is undetermined. Trimming removed 1 base at V and 4 bases at J, with 7 bases between. Germline V gene lookup returns CDR1 SGHAT and CDR2 FQNNGV. This CDR3 has 13 residues. The CDR3 is CASSLGSGTEAFF. CDR3 sequence (DNA): TGTGCCAGCAGCTTAGGGTCGGGCACTGAAGCTTTCTTT.

The sample holds many counts of this clonotype. The chain uses TRBV10-3 and TRBJ2-2; D unclear. V shed 8 bases and J shed 2 bases, with 6 bases lying between them. Germline V CDR1 and CDR2: ENHRY, SYGVKD. This CDR3 is built from 12 residues. The CDR3 protein is CAIRPNTGELFF. The CDR3 DNA reads TGTGCCATCCGTCCAAACACCGGGGAGCTGTTTTTT.

This clonotype was found a few times. This sequence joins TRBV19 and TRBJ2-7; D may correspond to TRBD1 or TRBD2 (5 bases each). The CDR3 has 13 residues. V lost 1 base and J lost 6, with 10 bases in between. CDR1 and CDR2 from the germline V gene are LNHDA and SQIVND (reference sequence). The CDR3 region is CASSIGGAGEQYF. DNA of the CDR3: TGTGCCAGTAGTATAGGAGGGGCGGGCGAGCAGTACTTC.

To note about this clonotype: The junction differs from germline at one of its ends, possibly a read error. The chain joins TRBV6-5 to TRBJ1-2; 7 bases are shared with TRBD1. Germline values: CDR1 MNHEY, CDR2 SVGAGI. This CDR3 contains 12 residues. This chain's CDR3 is CASSSTGVGYAF. Written as DNA, the CDR3 is TGTGCCAGCAGTTCCACAGGGGTTGGCTACGCCTTC.

As regards this clonotype: This may stem from a read error, because a much larger clone lies one nucleotide away. The gene calls are TRBV28 and TRBJ1-2; D ambiguous. The germline V gene encodes CDR1 MDHEN and CDR2 SYDVKM. There are 15 residues in the CDR3. V shed 4 bases and J shed 4 bases, with 16 bases lying between them. CDR3 coding DNA: TGTGCCAGCAGTTGGTCGCGGAGAGCGGCCTATGGCTACACCTTC. This codes for CASSWSRRAAYGYTF.